A selection of T cell receptor beta chains follows, all from one sample in a study of OX40 agonist ivuxolimab in advanced cancers. The repertoire was sequenced with immunoSEQ multiplex PCR; TCRdb's copy has only in-frame clones and lacks some. The sample contains about 100,000 clones, approximately 90% of which appear only once. This material consisted of CD4+ or CD8+ T cells sorted from blood, taken in a trial of the OX40 agonist ivuxolimab. The source of these receptors is an adult with an advanced solid tumor such as melanoma, head and neck, liver or kidney cancer. Both conserved end residues are part of each CDR3. The D gene is left open where the match is weak. Clone size is given for some rows only: seen once, a few or many times, or a class if the clone is expanded.

- | TRBJ1-1 | 15 | TRBV9 | - | TGTGCCAGCAGCGCGTTCGACGGTGGGAACACTGAAGCTTTCTTT | CASSAFDGGNTEAFF
- | TRBJ1-1 | 13 | TRBV30 | - | TGTGCCTGGAGTGTAAAGGGGGGGACTGAAGCTTTCTTT | CAWSVKGGTEAFF
- | TRBJ2-1 | 19 | TRBV15 | - | TGTGCCACCAGCAGAGATACCGGGCCGGGTGGGGGCTCCTACAATGAGCAGTTCTTC | CATSRDTGPGGGSYNEQFF
- | TRBJ2-1 | 15 | TRBV18 | TRBD2 | TGTGCCAGCTCACCACGGGAGGGCCTCTACAATGAGCAGTTCTTC | CASSPREGLYNEQFF
- | TRBJ2-1 | 13 | TRBV5-1 | - | TGCGCCAGCAGTGCCCCTGACTACAATGAGCAGTTCTTC | CASSAPDYNEQFF
- | TRBJ2-3 | 14 | TRBV2 | TRBD2 | TGTGCCAGCAGTTGGGCTAGCGGGAGGCTGAGCGAATATTTT | CASSWASGRLSEYF
- | TRBJ1-6 | 13 | TRBV28 | - | TGTGCCAGCAGTTTAGGTTATGTTTCACCCCTCCACTTT | CASSLGYVSPLHF
once | TRBJ1-5 | 14 | TRBV9 | TRBD1 | TGTGCCAGCAGTGGGGACAGCGAGATACGACCCCAGCATTTT | CASSGDSEIRPQHF
- | TRBJ2-3 | 15 | TRBV7-3 | TRBD2 | TGTGCCAGCAGCAAACTAGCGGGAGTACCAGATACGCAGTATTTT | CASSKLAGVPDTQYF
- | TRBJ1-1 | 13 | TRBV19 | - | TGTGCCAGTAGTACCCTTGTGGGTCCTGAAGCTTTCTTT | CASSTLVGPEAFF
- | TRBJ2-3 | 17 | TRBV9 | TRBD1 | TGTGCCAGCAGCGTACCCCCAGGGGGCGCAAAGACAGATACGCAGTATTTT | CASSVPPGGAKTDTQYF
- | TRBJ1-1 | 13 | TRBV27 | - | TGTGCCAGCAGTTTTGGCGGGAACACTGAAGCTTTCTTT | CASSFGGNTEAFF
- | TRBJ2-6 | 15 | TRBV5-6 | - | TGTGCCAGCAGCTTCACACGCTCTGGGGCCAACGTCCTGACTTTC | CASSFTRSGANVLTF
- | TRBJ1-2 | 12 | TRBV9 | - | TGTGCCAGCAGCGTAGATTTCTATGGCTACACCTTC | CASSVDFYGYTF
- | TRBJ1-1 | 14 | TRBV9 | - | TGTGCCAGCAGCGTAGGGCCGGGGGACACTGAAGCTTTCTTT | CASSVGPGDTEAFF
- | TRBJ2-7 | 12 | TRBV6-7 | TRBD1 | TGTGCCACCGGGACAGAGGCTTCCGAGCAGTACTTC | CATGTEASEQYF
- | TRBJ1-3 | 21 | TRBV30 | TRBD1 | TGTGCCTGGAGTGTCTTGAGGGCCGCCAGAAAGACAGGGATCCCTGGAAACACCATATATTTT | CAWSVLRAARKTGIPGNTIYF
once | TRBJ2-1 | 14 | TRBV19 | - | TGTGCCAGTAGTTTCAGACTGGGCGCCAATGAGCAGTTCTTC | CASSFRLGANEQFF
- | TRBJ2-1 | 16 | TRBV7-6 | TRBD1 | TGTGCCAGCAGCTTAGCGGGACAGGGGGGTTACAATGAGCAGTTCTTC | CASSLAGQGGYNEQFF
- | TRBJ2-3 | 17 | TRBV4-2 | TRBD2 | TGTGCCAGCAGCCAAGATGGAGCGGGAGGGCCGGTAGATACGCAGTATTTT | CASSQDGAGGPVDTQYF
once | TRBJ1-2 | 12 | TRBV29-1 | - | TGCAGCGCACGGAGCGGTGACTATGGCTACACCTTC | CSARSGDYGYTF
- | TRBJ2-3 | 14 | TRBV28 | - | TGTGCCAGCAGTGACAGCGCCAGCACAGATACGCAGTATTTT | CASSDSASTDTQYF
- | TRBJ1-2 | 15 | TRBV27 | - | TGTGCCAGCAGTTTGGTCAGCCATGGAGGGTATGGCTACACCTTC | CASSLVSHGGYGYTF
- | TRBJ2-7 | 14 | TRBV11-2 | TRBD1 | TGTGCCAGCAGCCTCCGGGACAGCTCCTACGAGCAGTACTTC | CASSLRDSSYEQYF
once | TRBJ2-7 | 16 | TRBV7-8 | - | TGTGCCAGCAGCTTAGCGGGGCAGGGGGGATCCTACGAGCAGTACTTC | CASSLAGQGGSYEQYF
- | TRBJ2-5 | 15 | TRBV5-1 | - | TGCGCCAGCAGCTTGGACGGCAGCGGACAAGAGACCCAGTACTTC | CASSLDGSGQETQYF
- | TRBJ1-2 | 12 | TRBV29-1 | TRBD1 | TGCAGCGTTCGACAGGGGGGGTACGGCTACACCTTC | CSVRQGGYGYTF
- | TRBJ2-1 | 15 | TRBV28 | TRBD2 | TGTGCCAGCAGGGGCGGGACTAGCGGGAGAGGTGAGCAGTTCTTC | CASRGGTSGRGEQFF
- | TRBJ2-7 | 13 | TRBV10-1 | - | TGCGCCAGTTCTCGGGGGAGCTCCTACGAGCAGTACTTC | CASSRGSSYEQYF
- | TRBJ1-6 | 14 | TRBV27 | - | TGTGCCAGCACTGGAGGGAGGAACGGGTCACCCCTCCACTTT | CASTGGRNGSPLHF
- | TRBJ2-7 | 15 | TRBV7-3 | - | TGTGCCAGCAGCTTAGGATCCCCGGTTTCCTACGAGCAGTACTTC | CASSLGSPVSYEQYF
- | TRBJ2-2 | 14 | TRBV6-6 | TRBD1 | TGTGCCAGCAGACAGACAGGGAGTACCGGGGAGCTGTTTTTT | CASRQTGSTGELFF
- | TRBJ2-2 | 17 | TRBV19 | - | TGTGCCAGTAGTTCCACTAGGGGGGCGCCTTACACCGGGGAGCTGTTTTTT | CASSSTRGAPYTGELFF
- | TRBJ1-6 | 11 | TRBV10-1 | - | TGCGCCAGCAGTGACGGTTTGAGGCTCTTCTTT | CASSDGLRLFF
- | TRBJ2-1 | 15 | TRBV28 | - | TGTGCCAGCAGTGCAGGGACCAATAGCGGCGATGAGCAGTTCTTC | CASSAGTNSGDEQFF
- | TRBJ2-5 | 16 | TRBV28 | - | TGTGCCAGCAGCCGACCTAGGGGGAGGGGCGTAGAGACCCAGTACTTC | CASSRPRGRGVETQYF
- | TRBJ2-2 | 17 | TRBV5-6 | - | TGTGCCAGCAGCTTGGAGGGGGACACCCAGAACACCGGGGAGCTGTTTTTT | CASSLEGDTQNTGELFF
- | TRBJ2-7 | 11 | TRBV28 | - | TGTGCCAGTCTAGGGGTCCACGAGCAGTACTTC | CASLGVHEQYF
- | TRBJ2-5 | 15 | TRBV27 | TRBD2 | TGTGCCAGCAGTCCCTTGTCGGGAGGGGAAGAGACCCAGTACTTC | CASSPLSGGEETQYF
- | TRBJ2-1 | 14 | TRBV6-5 | - | TGTGCCAGCAGTTACAGGACAGCCGGGGGGCCGCAGTTCTTC | CASSYRTAGGPQFF
- | TRBJ2-5 | 13 | TRBV7-9 | - | TGTGCCAGCAGCTTAAGAGGGGGAGAGACCCAGTACTTC | CASSLRGGETQYF
- | TRBJ2-7 | 16 | TRBV6-5 | - | TGTGCCAGCAGTTACTCGTTTCCCGCAGGGGCCTACGAGCAGTACTTC | CASSYSFPAGAYEQYF